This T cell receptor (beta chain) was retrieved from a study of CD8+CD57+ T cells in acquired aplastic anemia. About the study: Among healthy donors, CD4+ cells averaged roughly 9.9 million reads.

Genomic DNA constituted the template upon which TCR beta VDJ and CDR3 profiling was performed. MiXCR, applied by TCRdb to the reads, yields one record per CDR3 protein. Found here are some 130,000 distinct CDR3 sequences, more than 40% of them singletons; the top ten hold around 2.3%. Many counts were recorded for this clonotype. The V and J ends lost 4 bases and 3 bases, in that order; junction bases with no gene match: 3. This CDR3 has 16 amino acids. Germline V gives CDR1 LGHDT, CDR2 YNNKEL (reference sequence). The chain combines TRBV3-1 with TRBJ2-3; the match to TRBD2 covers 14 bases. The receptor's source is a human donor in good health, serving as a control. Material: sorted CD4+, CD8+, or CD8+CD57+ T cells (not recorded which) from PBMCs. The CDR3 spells CASSLRLAGGTDTQYF. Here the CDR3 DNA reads TGTGCCAGCAGCCTCAGACTAGCGGGGGGGACAGATACGCAGTATTTT.